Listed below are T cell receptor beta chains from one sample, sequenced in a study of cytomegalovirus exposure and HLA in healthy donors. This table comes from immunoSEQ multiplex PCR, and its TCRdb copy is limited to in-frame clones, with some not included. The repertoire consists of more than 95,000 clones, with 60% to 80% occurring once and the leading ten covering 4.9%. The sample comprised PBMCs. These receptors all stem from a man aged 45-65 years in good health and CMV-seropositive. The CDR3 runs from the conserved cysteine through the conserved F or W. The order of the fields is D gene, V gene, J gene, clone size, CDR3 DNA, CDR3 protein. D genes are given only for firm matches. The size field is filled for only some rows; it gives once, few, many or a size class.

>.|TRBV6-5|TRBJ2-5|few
TGTGCCAGCAGTTACTCGGCTGGTGAGACCCAGTACTTC
CASSYSAGETQYF
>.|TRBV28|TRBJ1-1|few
TGTGCCAGCAGAAGGAGGGGCGAGAGCACTGAAGCTTTCTTT
CASRRRGESTEAFF
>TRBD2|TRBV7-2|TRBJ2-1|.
TGTGCCAGCAGCTTAGGGTCTAGCGGAGACCGTGAGCAGTTCTTC
CASSLGSSGDREQFF
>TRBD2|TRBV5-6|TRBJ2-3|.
TGTGCCAGCAGCTTGGGGCTAGCGGGGACAGATACGCAGTATTTT
CASSLGLAGTDTQYF
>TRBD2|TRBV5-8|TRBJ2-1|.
TGTGCCAGCAGCCCACGACCTGGACTAGCGGGGAGCAATGAGCAGTTCTTC
CASSPRPGLAGSNEQFF
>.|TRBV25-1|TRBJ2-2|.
TGTGCCAGCAGTGAACCATACACCGGGGAGCTGTTTTTT
CASSEPYTGELFF
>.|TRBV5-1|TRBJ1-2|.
TGCGCCAGCAGCCTCCCTAACTATGGCTACACCTTC
CASSLPNYGYTF
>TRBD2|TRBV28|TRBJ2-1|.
TGTGCCTCAAAGGCCGAAAGCGGGGGGGCAGTCAATGAGCAGTTCTTC
CASKAESGGAVNEQFF
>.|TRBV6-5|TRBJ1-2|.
TGTGCCAGCAGTTCCCCCCGGGGGGGCTCTGGTGGCTACACCTTC
CASSSPRGGSGGYTF
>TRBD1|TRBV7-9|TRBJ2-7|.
TGTGCCAGCAGTCCAACAGGGGTCGTGGGCGAGCAGTACTTC
CASSPTGVVGEQYF
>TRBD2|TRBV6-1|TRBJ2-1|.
TGTGCCAGAGGGGAGGTAGCGGGGGGAGAGCAGTTCTTC
CARGEVAGGEQFF
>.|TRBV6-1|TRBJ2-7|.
TGTGCCAGCAGTGAGGGGCAGGTCACCTCCTACGAGCAGTACTTC
CASSEGQVTSYEQYF
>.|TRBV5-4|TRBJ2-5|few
TGTGCCAGCAGCCAGGGCGGGAAAGAGACCCAGTACTTC
CASSQGGKETQYF
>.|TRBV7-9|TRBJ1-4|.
TGTGCCAGCAGCTTAATACAGGGCATAAATGAAAAACTGTTTTTT
CASSLIQGINEKLFF
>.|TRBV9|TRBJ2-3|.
TGTGCCAGCAGCCGGCAGGGCACAGATACGCAGTATTTT
CASSRQGTDTQYF
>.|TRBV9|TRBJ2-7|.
TGTGCCAGCAGCGTAGGCGGGGTGGGCTCCTACGAGCAGTACTTC
CASSVGGVGSYEQYF
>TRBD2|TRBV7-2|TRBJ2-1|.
TGTGCCAGCAGCTTAGACAGCGGGGCCTACAATGAGCAGTTCTTC
CASSLDSGAYNEQFF
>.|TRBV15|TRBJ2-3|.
TGTGCCACCAGCAGAAAAAGGGCGGGGCAGGGCGTAGCCTCTAGCACAGATACGCAGTATTTT
CATSRKRAGQGVASSTDTQYF
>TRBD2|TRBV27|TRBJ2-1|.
TGTGCCAGCAGTTCCCTGGGGAGGGCGCCCCGTAATGAGCAGTTCTTC
CASSSLGRAPRNEQFF
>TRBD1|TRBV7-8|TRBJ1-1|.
TGTGCCAGCAGGATCGGGACAGTGGGTGAAGCTTTCTTT
CASRIGTVGEAFF
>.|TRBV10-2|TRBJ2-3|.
TGCGCCAGCTCCCGTGGACAGCCTAGCACAGATACGCAGTATTTT
CASSRGQPSTDTQYF
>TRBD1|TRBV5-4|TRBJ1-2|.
TGTGCCAGCAGGACGCAGGGGGCAATTGGCTACACCTTC
CASRTQGAIGYTF
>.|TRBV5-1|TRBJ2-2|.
TGCGCCAGCAGCATGACAGCGAACACCGGGGAGCTGTTTTTT
CASSMTANTGELFF
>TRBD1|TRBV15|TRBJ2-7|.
TGTGCCACCAGCAGATACGGGACAGCTGAGCAGTACTTC
CATSRYGTAEQYF
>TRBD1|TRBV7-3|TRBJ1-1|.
TGTGCCAGCAGCCGAGGGGGCGCGAACACTGAAGCTTTCTTT
CASSRGGANTEAFF
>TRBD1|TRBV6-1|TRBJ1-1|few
TGTGCCAGCAGTGGACCGGGACAGGGGAAAACGGCTTTCTTT
CASSGPGQGKTAFF
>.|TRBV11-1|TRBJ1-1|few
TGTGCCAGCAGCCCTTGGGGGGGGGCGAACACTGAAGCTTTCTTT
CASSPWGGANTEAFF
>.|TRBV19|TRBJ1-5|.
TGTGCCGGGGGGGGTGGGGGGCAGCCCCAGCATTTT
CAGGGGGQPQHF
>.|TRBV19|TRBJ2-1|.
TGTGCCAGTAGTAGGCTTGAAACAGGCGCTTACGAGCAGTTCTTC
CASSRLETGAYEQFF
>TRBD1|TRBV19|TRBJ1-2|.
TGTGCCAGTAGCAGGGACAGGGGGCTGGACTATGGCTACACCTTC
CASSRDRGLDYGYTF
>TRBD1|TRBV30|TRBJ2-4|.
TGTGCCTGGAGTCTGGGACAGGGGAGATTTCAGTACTTC
CAWSLGQGRFQYF
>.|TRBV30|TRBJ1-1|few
TGTGCCTGGAGTAATCGGGGGAACACTGAAGCTTTCTTT
CAWSNRGNTEAFF
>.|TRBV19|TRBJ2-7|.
TGTGCCAGTAGTGACAGTATACAGGGAATTCAGTACTTC
CASSDSIQGIQYF
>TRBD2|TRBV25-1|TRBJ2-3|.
TGTGCCAGCAGTGAATTAGGGACTAGCGGGAGCAAGGATACGCAGTATTTT
CASSELGTSGSKDTQYF
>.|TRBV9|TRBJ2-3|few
TGTGCCAGCAGCGTAGGTGGCAGGGAAGATACGCAGTATTTT
CASSVGGREDTQYF
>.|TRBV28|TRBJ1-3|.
TGTGCCAGCAGTTTGGTAGCGTCCTCTGGAAACACCATATATTTT
CASSLVASSGNTIYF
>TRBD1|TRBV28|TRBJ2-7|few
TGTGCCAGCACAAGGACAGGGGGTAAGTACGAGCAGTACTTC
CASTRTGGKYEQYF
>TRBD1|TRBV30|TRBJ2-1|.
TGTGCCTGGAGTAGGGGACAGTCGGTGACACAGTTCTTC
CAWSRGQSVTQFF
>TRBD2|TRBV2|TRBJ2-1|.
TGTGCCAGCAGTGTAGGTCGGGGGTACTCTCTAGCGGGAGGGAATGAGCAGTTCTTC
CASSVGRGYSLAGGNEQFF
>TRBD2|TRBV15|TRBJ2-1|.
TGTGCCACCAGAACTAGCGGGGGGGTCGTGTTTGATGAGCAGTTCTTC
CATRTSGGVVFDEQFF
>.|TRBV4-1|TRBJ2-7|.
TGCGCCAGCAGCCAAACCAGTTTCGGGACTTCAGCCTACGAGCAGTACTTC
CASSQTSFGTSAYEQYF
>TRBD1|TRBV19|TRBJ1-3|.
TGTGCCAGTAGGACCGGGACAGGGACTGGAAACACCATATATTTT
CASRTGTGTGNTIYF
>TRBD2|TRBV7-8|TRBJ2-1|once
TGTGCCAGCAGCTTAATAGCGGGGGGGGTGAATGAGCAGTTCTTC
CASSLIAGGVNEQFF
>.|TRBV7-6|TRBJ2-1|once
TGTGCCAGCAGCTTAGAAACCGGGGGTGAGCAGTTCTTC
CASSLETGGEQFF
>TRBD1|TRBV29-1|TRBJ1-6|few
TGCAGCGTGCGGACAGGGGGTGAGGGGCCCCTCCACTTT
CSVRTGGEGPLHF
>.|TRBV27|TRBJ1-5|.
TGTGCCAGCAGTTTACGGGACGGGGACACAGAGCCCCAGCATTTT
CASSLRDGDTEPQHF
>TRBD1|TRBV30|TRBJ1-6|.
TGTGCCTGGAGTGGACAGGGAAAATCCCCCCTCCACTTT
CAWSGQGKSPLHF
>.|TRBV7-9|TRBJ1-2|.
TGTGCCAGCAGCATCTACAAGGAGGGCTACACCTTC
CASSIYKEGYTF
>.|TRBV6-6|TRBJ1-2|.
TGTGCCAGCAGTAGAGGGCGGGGGGCCAACTATGGCTACACCTTC
CASSRGRGANYGYTF
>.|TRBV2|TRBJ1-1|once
TGTGCCAGCAGTGAGCAGGGAGGCACTGAAGCTTTCTTT
CASSEQGGTEAFF
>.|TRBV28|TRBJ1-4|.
TGTGCCAGCAGTTTAGGACAAGCAACTAATGAAAAACTGTTTTTT
CASSLGQATNEKLFF
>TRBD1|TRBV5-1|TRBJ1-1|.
TGCGCCAGCTTCGGACAGGGGAACACTGAAGCTTTCTTT
CASFGQGNTEAFF
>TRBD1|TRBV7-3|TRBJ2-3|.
TGTGCCAGCAGCACAGGGGGTTGGACAGATACGCAGTATTTT
CASSTGGWTDTQYF
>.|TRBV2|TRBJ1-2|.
TGTGCCAGCACCCGCGACAGGATCTATGGCTACACCTTC
CASTRDRIYGYTF
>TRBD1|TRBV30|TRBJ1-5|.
TGTGCCTGGAGTGGGGACAGGGGGTCGGGAGCCCAGCATTTT
CAWSGDRGSGAQHF